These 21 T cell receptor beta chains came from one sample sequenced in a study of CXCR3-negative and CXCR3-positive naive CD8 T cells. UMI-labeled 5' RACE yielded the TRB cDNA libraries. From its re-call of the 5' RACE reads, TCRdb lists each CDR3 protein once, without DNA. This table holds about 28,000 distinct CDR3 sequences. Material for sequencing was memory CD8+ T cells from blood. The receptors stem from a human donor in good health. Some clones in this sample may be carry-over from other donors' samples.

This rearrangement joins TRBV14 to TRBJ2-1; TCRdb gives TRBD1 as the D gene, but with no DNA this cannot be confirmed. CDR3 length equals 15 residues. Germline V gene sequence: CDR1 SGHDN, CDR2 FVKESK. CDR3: CASRDTGSPYNEQFF.

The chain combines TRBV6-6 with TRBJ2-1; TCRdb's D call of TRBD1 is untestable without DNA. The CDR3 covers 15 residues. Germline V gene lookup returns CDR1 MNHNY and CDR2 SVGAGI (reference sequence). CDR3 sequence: CASSYQGSSYNEQFF.

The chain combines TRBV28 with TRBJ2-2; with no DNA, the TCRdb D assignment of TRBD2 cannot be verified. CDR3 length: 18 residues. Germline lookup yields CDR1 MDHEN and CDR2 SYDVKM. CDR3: CASSSGLAGGPRTGELFF. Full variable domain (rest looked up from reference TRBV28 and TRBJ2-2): DVKVTQSSRYLVKRTGEKVFLECVQDMDHENMFWYRQDPGLGLRLIYFSYDVKMKEKGDIPEGYSVSREKKERFSLILESASTNQTSMYLCASSSGLAGGPRTGELFFGEGSRLTVL.

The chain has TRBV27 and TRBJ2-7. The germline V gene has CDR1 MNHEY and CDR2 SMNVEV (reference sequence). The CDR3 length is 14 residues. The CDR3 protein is CASSLTGSAYEQYF.

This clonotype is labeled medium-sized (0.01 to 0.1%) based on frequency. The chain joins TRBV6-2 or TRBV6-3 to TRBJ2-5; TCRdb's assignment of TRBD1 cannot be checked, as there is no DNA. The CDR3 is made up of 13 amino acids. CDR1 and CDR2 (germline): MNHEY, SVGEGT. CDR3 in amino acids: CASSQAPEETQYF.

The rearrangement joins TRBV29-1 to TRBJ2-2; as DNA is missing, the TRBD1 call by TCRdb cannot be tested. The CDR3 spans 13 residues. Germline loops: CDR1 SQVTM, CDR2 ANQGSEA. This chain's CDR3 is CSVGTSNTGELFF.

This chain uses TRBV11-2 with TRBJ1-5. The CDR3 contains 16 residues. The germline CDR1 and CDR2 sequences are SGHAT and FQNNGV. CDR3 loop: CASSLVESNPNQPQHF.

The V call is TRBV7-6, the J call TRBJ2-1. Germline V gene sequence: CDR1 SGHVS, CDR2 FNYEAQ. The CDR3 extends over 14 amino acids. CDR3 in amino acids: CASSLGGSANEQFF.

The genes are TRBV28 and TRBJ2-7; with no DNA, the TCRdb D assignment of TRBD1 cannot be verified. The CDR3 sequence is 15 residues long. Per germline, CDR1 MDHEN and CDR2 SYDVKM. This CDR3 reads CASSPRGLTPSEQYF.

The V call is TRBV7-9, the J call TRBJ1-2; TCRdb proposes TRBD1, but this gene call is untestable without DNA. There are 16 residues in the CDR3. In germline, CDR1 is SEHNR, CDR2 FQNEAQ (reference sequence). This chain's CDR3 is CASSTPDRGLNYGYTF.

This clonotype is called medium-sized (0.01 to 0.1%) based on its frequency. This CDR3 is CSVLGQNEKLFF. V usage is TRBV29-1 and J usage is TRBJ1-4; the D gene TCRdb calls, TRBD1, cannot be checked with no DNA. The CDR3 is 12 amino acids. CDR1 and CDR2 (germline): SQVTM, ANQGSEA.

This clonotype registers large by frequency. The CDR3: CASSPEAEYEQYF. The V and J genes are TRBV18 and TRBJ2-7; the D call from TCRdb, TRBD2, cannot be confirmed without DNA. Germline V gene lookup returns CDR1 KGHSH and CDR2 LQKENI. This CDR3 is built from 13 residues.

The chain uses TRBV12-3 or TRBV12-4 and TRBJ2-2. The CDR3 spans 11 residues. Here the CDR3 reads CASTSTGELFF.

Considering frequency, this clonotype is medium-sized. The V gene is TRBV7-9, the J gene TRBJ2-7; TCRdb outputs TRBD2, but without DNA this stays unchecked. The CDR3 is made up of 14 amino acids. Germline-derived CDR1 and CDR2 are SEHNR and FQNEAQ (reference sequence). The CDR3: CASSAPPREDEQYF.

CDR3 amino acids: CSARARGGYEQFF. The V gene is TRBV20-1, the J gene TRBJ2-1; TCRdb's D call of TRBD2 is untestable without DNA. Germline loops: CDR1 DFQATT, CDR2 SNEGSKA (reference sequence). The CDR3 is 13 residues long.

This CDR3 is CASSLTGREQFF. The genes are TRBV6-1 and TRBJ2-1; the D call from TCRdb, TRBD1, cannot be confirmed without DNA. The CDR3 is 12 amino acids. Germline CDR1 MNHNS, CDR2 SASEGT.

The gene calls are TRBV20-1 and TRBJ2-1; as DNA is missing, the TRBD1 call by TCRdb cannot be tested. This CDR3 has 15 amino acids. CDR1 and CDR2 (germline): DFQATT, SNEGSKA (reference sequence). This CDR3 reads CSARGLLSFNDEQFF.

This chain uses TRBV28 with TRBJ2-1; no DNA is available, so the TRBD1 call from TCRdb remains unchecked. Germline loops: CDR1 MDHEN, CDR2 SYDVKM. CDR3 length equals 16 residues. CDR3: CASSLIEDRVYNEQFF. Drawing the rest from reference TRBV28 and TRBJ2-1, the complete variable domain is DVKVTQSSRYLVKRTGEKVFLECVQDMDHENMFWYRQDPGLGLRLIYFSYDVKMKEKGDIPEGYSVSREKKERFSLILESASTNQTSMYLCASSLIEDRVYNEQFFGPGTRLTVL.

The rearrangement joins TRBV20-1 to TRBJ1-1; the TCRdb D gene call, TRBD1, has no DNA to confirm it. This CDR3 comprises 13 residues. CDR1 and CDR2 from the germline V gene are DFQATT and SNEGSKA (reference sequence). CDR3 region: CSAMDRGRTEAFF.

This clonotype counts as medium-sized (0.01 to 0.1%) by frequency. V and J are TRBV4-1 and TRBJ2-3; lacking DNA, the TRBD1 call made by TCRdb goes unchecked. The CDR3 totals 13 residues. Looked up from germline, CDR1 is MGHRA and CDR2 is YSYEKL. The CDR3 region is CASSQGRGDTQYF.

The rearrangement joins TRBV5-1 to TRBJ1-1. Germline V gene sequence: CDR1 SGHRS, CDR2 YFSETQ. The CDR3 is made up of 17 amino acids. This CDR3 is CASSLFRAEIVNTEAFF.